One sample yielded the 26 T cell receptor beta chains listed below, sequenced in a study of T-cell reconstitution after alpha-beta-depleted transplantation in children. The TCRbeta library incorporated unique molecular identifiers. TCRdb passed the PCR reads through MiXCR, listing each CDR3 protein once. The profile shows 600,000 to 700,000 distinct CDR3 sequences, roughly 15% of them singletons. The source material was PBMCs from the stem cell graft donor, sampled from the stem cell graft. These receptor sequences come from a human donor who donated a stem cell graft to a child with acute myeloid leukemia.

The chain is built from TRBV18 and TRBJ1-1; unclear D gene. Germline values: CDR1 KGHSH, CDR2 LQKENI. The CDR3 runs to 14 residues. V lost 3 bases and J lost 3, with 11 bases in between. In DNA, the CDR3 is TGTGCCAGCTCACCCCTGAAGGAACACACTGAAGCTTTCTTT. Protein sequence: CASSPLKEHTEAFF.

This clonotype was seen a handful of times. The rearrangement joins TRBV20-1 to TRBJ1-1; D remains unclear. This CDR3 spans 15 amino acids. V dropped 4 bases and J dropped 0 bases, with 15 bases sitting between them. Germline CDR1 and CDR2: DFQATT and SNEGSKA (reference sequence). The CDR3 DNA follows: TGCAGTGCTACCCGGACTCGGCCTCTGAACACTGAAGCTTTCTTT. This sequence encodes CSATRTRPLNTEAFF.

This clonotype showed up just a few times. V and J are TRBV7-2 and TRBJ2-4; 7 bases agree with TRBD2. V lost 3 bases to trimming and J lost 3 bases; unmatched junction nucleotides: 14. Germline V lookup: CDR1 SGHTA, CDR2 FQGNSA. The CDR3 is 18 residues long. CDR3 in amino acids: CASSFKSGGGIGKNIQYF. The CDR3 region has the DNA TGTGCCAGCAGCTTCAAAAGTGGGGGGGGTATCGGCAAAAACATTCAGTACTTC. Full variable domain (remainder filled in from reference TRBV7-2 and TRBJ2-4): GAGVSQSPSNKVTEKGKDVELRCDPISGHTALYWYRQSLGQGLEFLIYFQGNSAPDKSGLPSDRFSAERTGGSVSTLTIQRTQQEDSAVYLCASSFKSGGGIGKNIQYFGAGTRLSVL.

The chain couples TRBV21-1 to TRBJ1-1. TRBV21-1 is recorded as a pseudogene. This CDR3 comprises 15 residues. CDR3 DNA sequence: TGTGCCAGCAGCAACATGGTCGGAAAAAGCACTGAAGCTTTCTTT. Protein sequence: CASSNMVGKSTEAFF.

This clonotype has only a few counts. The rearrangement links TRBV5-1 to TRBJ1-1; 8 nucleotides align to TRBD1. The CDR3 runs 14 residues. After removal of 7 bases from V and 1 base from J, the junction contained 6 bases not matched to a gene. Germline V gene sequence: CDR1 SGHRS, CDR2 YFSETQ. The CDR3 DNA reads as TGCGCCAGCCAGAACGGACAGGGGAACACTGAAGCTTTCTTT. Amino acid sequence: CASQNGQGNTEAFF.

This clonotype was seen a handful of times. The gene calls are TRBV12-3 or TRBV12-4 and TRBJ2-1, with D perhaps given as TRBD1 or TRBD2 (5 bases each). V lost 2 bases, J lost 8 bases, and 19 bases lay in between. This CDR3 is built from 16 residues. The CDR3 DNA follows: TGTGCCAGCAGTTTAAAGGGGCCCGGGGCGATCGATGAGCAGTTCTTC. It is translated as CASSLKGPGAIDEQFF.

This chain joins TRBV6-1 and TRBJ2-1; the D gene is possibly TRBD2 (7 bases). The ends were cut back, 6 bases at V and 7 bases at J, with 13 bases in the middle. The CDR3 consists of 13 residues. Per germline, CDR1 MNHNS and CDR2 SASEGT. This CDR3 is CASRPGGRNEQFF. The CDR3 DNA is TGTGCCAGCAGGCCCGGGGGGCGAAATGAGCAGTTCTTC.

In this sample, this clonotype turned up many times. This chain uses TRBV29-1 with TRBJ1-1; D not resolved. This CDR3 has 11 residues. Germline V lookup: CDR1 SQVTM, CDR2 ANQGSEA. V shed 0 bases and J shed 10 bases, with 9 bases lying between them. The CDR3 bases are TGCAGCGTTGAAGATAGTATGGGAGCTTTCTTT. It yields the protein CSVEDSMGAFF.

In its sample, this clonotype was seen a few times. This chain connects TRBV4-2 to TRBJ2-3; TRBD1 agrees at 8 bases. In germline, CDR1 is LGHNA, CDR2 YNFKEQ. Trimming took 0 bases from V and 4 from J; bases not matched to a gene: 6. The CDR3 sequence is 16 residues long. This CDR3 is CASSQESRGRPDTQYF. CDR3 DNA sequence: TGTGCCAGCAGCCAAGAGTCCAGGGGGCGACCAGATACGCAGTATTTT.

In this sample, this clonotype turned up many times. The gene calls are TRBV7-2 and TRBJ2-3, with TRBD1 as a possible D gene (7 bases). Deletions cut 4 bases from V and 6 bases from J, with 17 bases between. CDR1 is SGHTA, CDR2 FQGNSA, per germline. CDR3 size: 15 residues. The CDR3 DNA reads TGTGCCAGCAGCTGGCAGGGGGGTACTCACGATACGCAGTATTTT. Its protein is CASSWQGGTHDTQYF. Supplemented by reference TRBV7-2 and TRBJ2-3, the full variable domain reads GAGVSQSPSNKVTEKGKDVELRCDPISGHTALYWYRQSLGQGLEFLIYFQGNSAPDKSGLPSDRFSAERTGGSVSTLTIQRTQQEDSAVYLCASSWQGGTHDTQYFGPGTRLTVL.

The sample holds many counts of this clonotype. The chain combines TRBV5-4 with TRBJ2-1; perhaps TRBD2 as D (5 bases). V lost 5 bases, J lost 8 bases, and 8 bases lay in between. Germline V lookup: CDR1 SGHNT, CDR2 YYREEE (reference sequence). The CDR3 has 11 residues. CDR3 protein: CASSSGYEQFF. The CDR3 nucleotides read TGTGCCAGCAGTTCGGGGTATGAGCAGTTCTTC.

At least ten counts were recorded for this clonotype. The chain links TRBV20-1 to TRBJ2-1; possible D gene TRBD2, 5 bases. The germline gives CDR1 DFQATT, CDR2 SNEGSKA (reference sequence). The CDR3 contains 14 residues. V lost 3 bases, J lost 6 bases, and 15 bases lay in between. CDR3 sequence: CSASHRGWGNEQFF. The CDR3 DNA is TGCAGTGCTAGCCACCGGGGATGGGGCAATGAGCAGTTCTTC.

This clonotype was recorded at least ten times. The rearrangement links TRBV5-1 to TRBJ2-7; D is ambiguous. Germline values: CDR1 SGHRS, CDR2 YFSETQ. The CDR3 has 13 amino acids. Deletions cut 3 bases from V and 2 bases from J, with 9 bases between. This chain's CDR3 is CASSSIGAYEQYF. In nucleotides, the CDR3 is TGCGCCAGCAGCTCCATTGGGGCCTACGAGCAGTACTTC.

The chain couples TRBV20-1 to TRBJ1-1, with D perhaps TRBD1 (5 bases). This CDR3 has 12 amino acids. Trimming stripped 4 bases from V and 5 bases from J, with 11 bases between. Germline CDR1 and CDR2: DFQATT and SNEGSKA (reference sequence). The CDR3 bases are TGCAGTGCTACCCCCGGGGGGACTGAAGCTTTCTTT. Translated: CSATPGGTEAFF.

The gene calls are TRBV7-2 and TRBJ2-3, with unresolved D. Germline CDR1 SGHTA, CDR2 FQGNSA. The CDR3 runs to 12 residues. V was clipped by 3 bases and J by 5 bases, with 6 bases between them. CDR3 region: CASSFLRDTQYF. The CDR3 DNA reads TGTGCCAGCAGCTTTTTGAGAGATACGCAGTATTTT.

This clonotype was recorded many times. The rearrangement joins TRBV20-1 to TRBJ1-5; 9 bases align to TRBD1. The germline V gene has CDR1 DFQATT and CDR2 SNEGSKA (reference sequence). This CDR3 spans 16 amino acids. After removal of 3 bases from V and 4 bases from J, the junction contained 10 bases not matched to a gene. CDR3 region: CSASGMGQGGNQPQHF. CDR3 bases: TGCAGTGCTAGTGGCATGGGACAGGGAGGGAATCAGCCCCAGCATTTT.

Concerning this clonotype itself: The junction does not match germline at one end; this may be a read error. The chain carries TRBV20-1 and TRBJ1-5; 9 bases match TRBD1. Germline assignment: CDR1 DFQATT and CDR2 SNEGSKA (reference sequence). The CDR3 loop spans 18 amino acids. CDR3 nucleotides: TGCTGTGCTAGAAAAGAGGACAGGGGTTATATCAGCAATCAGCCCCAGCATTTT. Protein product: CCARKEDRGYISNQPQHF.

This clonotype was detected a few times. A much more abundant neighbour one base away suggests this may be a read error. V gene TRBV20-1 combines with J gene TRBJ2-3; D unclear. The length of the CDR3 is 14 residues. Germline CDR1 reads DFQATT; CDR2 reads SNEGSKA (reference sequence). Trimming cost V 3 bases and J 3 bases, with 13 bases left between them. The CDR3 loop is CSARDGYPTDTQYF. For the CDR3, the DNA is TGCAGTGCTAGGGACGGCTATCCAACAGATACGCAGTATTTT.

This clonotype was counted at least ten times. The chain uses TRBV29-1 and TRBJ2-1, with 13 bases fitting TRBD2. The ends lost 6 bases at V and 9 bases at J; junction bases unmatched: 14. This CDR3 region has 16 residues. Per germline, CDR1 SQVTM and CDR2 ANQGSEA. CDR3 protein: CSVDFGTSGVLGEQFF. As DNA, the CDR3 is TGCAGCGTGGATTTCGGGACTAGCGGGGTCCTGGGTGAGCAGTTCTTC.

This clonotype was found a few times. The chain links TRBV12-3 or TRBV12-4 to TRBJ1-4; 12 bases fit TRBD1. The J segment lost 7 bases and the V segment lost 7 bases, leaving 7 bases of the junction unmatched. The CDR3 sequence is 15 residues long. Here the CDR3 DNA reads TGTGCCAGCACGCCGGGGACAGGGGGCGGTGAAAAACTGTTTTTT. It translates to CASTPGTGGGEKLFF.

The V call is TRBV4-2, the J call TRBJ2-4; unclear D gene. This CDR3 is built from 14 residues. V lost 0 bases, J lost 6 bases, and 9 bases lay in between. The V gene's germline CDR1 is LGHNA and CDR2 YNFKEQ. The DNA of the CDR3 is TGTGCCAGCAGCCAAGACCCGGCGCGAAACATTCAGTACTTC. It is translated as CASSQDPARNIQYF.

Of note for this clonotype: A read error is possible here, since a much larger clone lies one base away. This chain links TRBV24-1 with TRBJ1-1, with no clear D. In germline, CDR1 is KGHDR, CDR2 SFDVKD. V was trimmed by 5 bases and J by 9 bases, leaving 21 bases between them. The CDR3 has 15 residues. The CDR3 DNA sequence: TGTGCCACCAGTGGGGTCTCGTCAGCGTGGGAACAAGCTTTCTTT. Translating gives CATSGVSSAWEQAFF.

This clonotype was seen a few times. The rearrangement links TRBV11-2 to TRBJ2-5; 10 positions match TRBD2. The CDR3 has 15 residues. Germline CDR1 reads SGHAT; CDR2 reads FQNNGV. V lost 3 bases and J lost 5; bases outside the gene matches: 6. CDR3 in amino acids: CASSFTSGEGETQYF. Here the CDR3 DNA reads TGTGCCAGCAGCTTCACTAGCGGGGAGGGTGAGACCCAGTACTTC. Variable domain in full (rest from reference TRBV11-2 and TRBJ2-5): EAGVAQSPRYKIIEKRQSVAFWCNPISGHATLYWYQQILGQGPKLLIQFQNNGVVDDSQLPKDRFSAERLKGVDSTLKIQPAKLEDSAVYLCASSFTSGEGETQYFGPGTRLLVL.

The CDR3 is CASSKTPVGELFF. Written as DNA, the CDR3 is TGTGCCAGCAGCAAAACCCCTGTGGGGGAGCTGTTTTTT. V is TRBV7-9 and J is TRBJ2-2; no clear D gene. Trimming took off 5 bases at V and 8 bases at J, with 12 bases between the two ends. The germline CDR1 and CDR2 sequences are SEHNR and FQNEAQ (reference sequence). The CDR3 length is 13 residues.

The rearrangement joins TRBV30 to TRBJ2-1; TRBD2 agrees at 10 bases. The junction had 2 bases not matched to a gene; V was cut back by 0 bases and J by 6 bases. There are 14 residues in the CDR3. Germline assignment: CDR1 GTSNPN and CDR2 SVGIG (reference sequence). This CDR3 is CAWSVAGGLNEQFF. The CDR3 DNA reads TGTGCCTGGAGTGTAGCGGGGGGGCTCAATGAGCAGTTCTTC.

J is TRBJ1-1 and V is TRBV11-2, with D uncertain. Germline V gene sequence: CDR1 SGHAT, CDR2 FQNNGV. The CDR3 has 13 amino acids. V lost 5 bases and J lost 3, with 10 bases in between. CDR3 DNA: TGTGCCAGCAGCCGTTCCCGCTACACTGAAGCTTTCTTT. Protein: CASSRSRYTEAFF. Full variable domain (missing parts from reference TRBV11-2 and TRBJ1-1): EAGVAQSPRYKIIEKRQSVAFWCNPISGHATLYWYQQILGQGPKLLIQFQNNGVVDDSQLPKDRFSAERLKGVDSTLKIQPAKLEDSAVYLCASSRSRYTEAFFGQGTRLTVV.